This entry features one T cell receptor (beta chain) sequence. Survey-level TCR beta sequencing used the immunoSEQ assay. Some clones are missing from TCRdb's copy, which holds only in-frame ones; the method was immunoSEQ multiplex PCR. In the table there are 40,000 to 55,000 clones, about 92% of which are singletons. The CDR3 totals 14 residues. V lost 3 bases and J 5 bases, leaving 14 bases between the germline ends. Germline values: CDR1 MNHEY, CDR2 SMNVEV (reference sequence). The source of this sequence is a man aged 40-55 years with rheumatoid arthritis. Sequenced sample: PBMCs. The chain has TRBV27 and TRBJ2-7, with a possible D match to TRBD1 (5 bases). The CDR3 nucleotides read TGTGCCAGCAGTTTCTCTCAGGGTGGCCACGAGCAGTACTTC. It is translated as CASSFSQGGHEQYF.